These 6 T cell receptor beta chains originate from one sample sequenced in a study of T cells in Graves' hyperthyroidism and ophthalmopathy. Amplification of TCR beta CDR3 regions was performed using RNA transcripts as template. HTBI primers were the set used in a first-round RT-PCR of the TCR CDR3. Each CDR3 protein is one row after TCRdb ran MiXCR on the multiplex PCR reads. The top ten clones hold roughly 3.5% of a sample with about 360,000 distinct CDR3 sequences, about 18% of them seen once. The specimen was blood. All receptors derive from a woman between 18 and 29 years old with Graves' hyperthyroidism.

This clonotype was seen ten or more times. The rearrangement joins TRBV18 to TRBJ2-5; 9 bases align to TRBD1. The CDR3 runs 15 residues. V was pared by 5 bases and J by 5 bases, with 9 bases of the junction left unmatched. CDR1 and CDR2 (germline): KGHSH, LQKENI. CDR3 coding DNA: TGTGCCAGCTCAAACCCCGGACAGGGGAGGGAGACCCAGTACTTC. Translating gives CASSNPGQGRETQYF.

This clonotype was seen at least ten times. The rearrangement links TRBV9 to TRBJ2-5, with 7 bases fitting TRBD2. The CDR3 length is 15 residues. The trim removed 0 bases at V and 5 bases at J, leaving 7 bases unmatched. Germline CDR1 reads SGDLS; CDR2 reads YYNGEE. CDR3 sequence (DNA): TGTGCCAGCAGCGTAGAGGGCGGGGGTATGGAGACCCAGTACTTC. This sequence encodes CASSVEGGGMETQYF. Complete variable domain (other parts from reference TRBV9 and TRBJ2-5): DSGVTQTPKHLITATGQRVTLRCSPRSGDLSVYWYQQSLDQGLQFLIQYYNGEERAKGNILERFSAQQFPDLHSELNLSSLELGDSALYFCASSVEGGGMETQYFGPGTRLLVL.

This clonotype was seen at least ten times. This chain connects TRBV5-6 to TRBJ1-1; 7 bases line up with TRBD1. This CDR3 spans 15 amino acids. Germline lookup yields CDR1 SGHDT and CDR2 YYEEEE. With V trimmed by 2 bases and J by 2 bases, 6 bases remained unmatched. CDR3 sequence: CASSLPDRENTEAFF. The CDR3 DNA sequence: TGTGCCAGCAGCTTACCAGACAGGGAAAACACTGAAGCTTTCTTT.

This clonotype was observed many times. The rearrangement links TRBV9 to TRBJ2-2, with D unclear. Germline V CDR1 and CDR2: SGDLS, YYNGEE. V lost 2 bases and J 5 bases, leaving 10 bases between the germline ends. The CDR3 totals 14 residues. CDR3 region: CASSVESRTGELFF. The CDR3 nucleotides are TGTGCCAGCAGCGTGGAAAGTCGGACCGGGGAGCTGTTTTTT.

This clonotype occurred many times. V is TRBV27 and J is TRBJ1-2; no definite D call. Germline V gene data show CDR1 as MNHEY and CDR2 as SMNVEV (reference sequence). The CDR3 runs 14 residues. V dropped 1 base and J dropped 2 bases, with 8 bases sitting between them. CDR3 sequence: CASSLWSGNYGYTF. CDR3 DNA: TGTGCCAGCAGTTTATGGTCCGGCAACTATGGCTACACCTTC.

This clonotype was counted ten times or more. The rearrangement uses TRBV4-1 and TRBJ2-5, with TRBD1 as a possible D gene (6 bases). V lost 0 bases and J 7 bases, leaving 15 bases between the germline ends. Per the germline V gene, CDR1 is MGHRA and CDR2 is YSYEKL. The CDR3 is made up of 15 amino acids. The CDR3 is CASSQEGGPGGTQYF. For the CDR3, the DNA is TGCGCCAGCAGCCAAGAAGGGGGTCCCGGAGGGACCCAGTACTTC.